The 4 T cell receptor beta chains reported below all come from one sample, sequenced in a study of blood T cell repertoires in COVID-19. TCRdb's table, derived via immunoSEQ multiplex PCR, lists solely in-frame clones and lacks some. The data hold a few hundred thousand clones, with more than 75% observed a single time. Specimen: peripheral blood. The receptors stem from a man in his fifties or sixties with active or convalescent COVID-19.

The chain has TRBV5-4 and TRBJ2-2; TRBD2 agrees at 8 bases. The V gene's germline CDR1 is SGHNT and CDR2 YYREEE (reference sequence). This CDR3 is 16 amino acids long. Unmatched junction bases numbered 8, after V lost 0 bases and J lost 7 bases. As DNA, the CDR3 is TGTGCCAGCAGCTTGGATCCAGCGGGAGTGGTCGGGGAGCTGTTTTTT. Residues: CASSLDPAGVVGELFF.

This clone was counted only a few times. The CDR3 protein is CASRKTSGRNQETQYF. In DNA, the CDR3 is TGTGCCAGTAGGAAAACTAGCGGGAGAAACCAAGAGACCCAGTACTTC. V gene TRBV19 combines with J gene TRBJ2-5, with 11 bases identical to TRBD2. With 6 bases clipped from V and 0 bases from J, the junction kept 6 bases outside the gene matches. The CDR3 sequence is 16 residues long. Germline values: CDR1 LNHDA, CDR2 SQIVND (reference sequence). The full variable domain, completed using reference TRBV19 and TRBJ2-5, is DGGITQSPKYLFRKEGQNVTLSCEQNLNHDAMYWYRQDPGQGLRLIYYSQIVNDFQKGDIAEGYSVSREKKESFPLTVTSAQKNPTAFYLCASRKTSGRNQETQYFGPGTRLLVL.

V and J are TRBV19 and TRBJ2-1; D perhaps matches TRBD1 (5 bases). The CDR3 covers 14 residues. Germline V gene lookup returns CDR1 LNHDA and CDR2 SQIVND (reference sequence). V was cut by 4 bases and J by 7 bases, with 14 bases left in between. The CDR3 DNA follows: TGTGCCAGTAGTACCCAGATTCAGGGTAATGAGCAGTTCTTC. This sequence encodes CASSTQIQGNEQFF.

This chain connects TRBV7-2 to TRBJ2-1; no clear D gene. Trimming removed 1 base at V and 7 bases at J, with 20 bases between. Germline V lookup: CDR1 SGHTA, CDR2 FQGNSA. The CDR3 spans 17 residues. The CDR3, as DNA: TGTGCCAGCAGCTTAGGGTACATGTGGGCACCTCGGAATGAGCAGTTCTTC. Encoded protein: CASSLGYMWAPRNEQFF.